These 19 T cell receptor beta chains came from one sample sequenced in a study of human T cells and chemical hapten exposure. The sample's time point: pre-sensitization, week 0. The treatment is: therapeutic diphenylcyclopropenone sensitization with weekly scalp DPC. Using its own MiXCR run on the RACE reads, TCRdb lists one record per CDR3 protein. Seen here are approximately 370,000 distinct CDR3 sequences, 5.5% observed once, and the top ten hold over 6.5%. The sequenced sample was whole blood, obtained in connection with sensitization to the hapten diphenylcyclopropenone (DPC). The receptors shown here come from a woman younger than 30 with alopecia areata. Some clones in this sample may be carry-over from other donors' samples.

To note about this clonotype: It may be a read error: a sequence one base away is much more abundant. The V gene is TRBV12-3 or TRBV12-4, the J gene TRBJ2-1, with D perhaps TRBD1 (6 bases). The CDR3 consists of 13 residues. The DNA of the CDR3 is TGTGCCGGCAGTCCCATGAACAGGGAAGCCCAGTTCTTC. This codes for CAGSPMNREAQFF.

The chain recombines TRBV12-3 or TRBV12-4 with TRBJ1-2; no firm D call. This CDR3 region has 16 residues. V shed 6 bases and J shed 0 bases, with 17 bases lying between them. In nucleotides, the CDR3 is TGTGCCAGCAGCCCCGCGCTCGGCCTAACTAACTATGGCTACACCTTC. Protein sequence: CASSPALGLTNYGYTF.

The rearrangement links TRBV7-2 to TRBJ1-2; no clear D gene. The V and J ends lost 2 bases and 4 bases respectively, with 11 bases between them. The germline gives CDR1 SGHTA, CDR2 FQGNSA. This CDR3 contains 14 residues. Written as DNA, the CDR3 is TGTGCCAGCAGCTTACAGGAGGCAGGCTATGGCTACACCTTC. Amino acid sequence: CASSLQEAGYGYTF.

The chain uses TRBV29-1 and TRBJ2-5; D may be TRBD1 or TRBD2 (5 bases each). Trimming removed 5 bases from V and 3 bases from J, with 10 bases in between. Per germline, CDR1 SQVTM and CDR2 ANQGSEA. The CDR3 consists of 12 residues. The CDR3 sequence: CSVLRGEETQYF. The CDR3 nucleotides read TGCAGCGTTTTACGAGGGGAAGAGACCCAGTACTTC.

This rearrangement joins TRBV18 to TRBJ1-5, with 7 positions matching TRBD1. J lost 6 bases, V lost 5 bases, and 13 bases had no gene match. The germline V gene encodes CDR1 KGHSH and CDR2 LQKENI. This CDR3 has 16 residues. The CDR3 is CASSSTYPGGSQPQHF. CDR3 sequence (DNA): TGTGCCAGCTCATCCACCTATCCAGGGGGAAGTCAGCCCCAGCATTTT.

The chain joins TRBV10-2 to TRBJ2-1, with 8 positions matching TRBD2. CDR3 length: 15 amino acids. Germline lookup yields CDR1 WSHSY and CDR2 SAAADI. With 6 bases clipped from V and 6 bases from J, the junction kept 10 bases outside the gene matches. The CDR3 DNA follows: TGCGCCAGCAGCCCCTCGAGCGGGGGCCTCAATGAGCAGTTCTTC. The encoded protein is CASSPSSGGLNEQFF.

This clonotype was counted between two and nine times. The chain couples TRBV5-4 to TRBJ2-3, with 10 bases identical to TRBD2. V gave up 0 bases and J gave up 0 bases; unmatched junction bases: 10. Per germline, CDR1 SGHNT and CDR2 YYREEE (reference sequence). This CDR3 comprises 19 residues. This CDR3 is CASSLDLAGASVSTDTQYF. The DNA of the CDR3 is TGTGCCAGCAGCTTGGATCTAGCGGGGGCCTCCGTTAGCACAGATACGCAGTATTTT.

This clonotype came up a few times. V is TRBV4-1 and J is TRBJ1-1; D unclear. This CDR3 has 13 residues. Germline lookup yields CDR1 MGHRA and CDR2 YSYEKL. V dropped 6 bases and J dropped 1 base, with 9 bases sitting between them. CDR3 nucleotide sequence: TGCGCCAGCAGACGAAGAGAGAACACTGAAGCTTTCTTT. Translation: CASRRRENTEAFF.

This clonotype was seen more than once but under ten times. The V gene is TRBV5-1, the J gene TRBJ1-4, with D hard to call. V gave up 0 bases and J gave up 0 bases, with 9 bases separating them. Germline loops: CDR1 SGHRS, CDR2 YFSETQ. This CDR3 contains 16 residues. The CDR3 loop reads CASSLEAAATNEKLFF. The CDR3 nucleotides are TGCGCCAGCAGCTTGGAGGCAGCTGCAACTAATGAAAAACTGTTTTTT.

The sample holds many counts of this clonotype. The chain uses TRBV7-6 and TRBJ2-3; weak D call: TRBD1 (5 bases). The CDR3 spans 14 residues. Trimming removed 5 bases at V and 2 bases at J, with 11 bases between. The V gene's germline CDR1 is SGHVS and CDR2 FNYEAQ. In DNA, the CDR3 is TGTGCCAGCAGCGTGACAGAAGCCACAGATACGCAGTATTTT. Translation: CASSVTEATDTQYF.

This clonotype occurred many times. CDR3 amino acids: CASSLRQYNTEAFF. Here the CDR3 DNA reads TGTGCCAGCAGCTTGCGACAGTACAACACTGAAGCTTTCTTT. V gene TRBV11-2 combines with J gene TRBJ1-1, with D possibly being TRBD1 (5 bases). The CDR3 is made up of 14 amino acids. Germline V gene data show CDR1 as SGHAT and CDR2 as FQNNGV. Between the trimmed V and J ends, which lost 3 bases and 2 bases, there was a span of 10 bases.

This clonotype occurred many times. The rearrangement joins TRBV29-1 to TRBJ1-3; no definite D call. The CDR3 is 14 residues long. V gave up 0 bases and J gave up 4 bases, with 10 bases separating them. The V gene's germline CDR1 is SQVTM and CDR2 ANQGSEA. The chain's CDR3 is CSVEEDTLGNTIYF. CDR3 nucleotides: TGCAGCGTTGAAGAAGACACCCTGGGAAACACCATATATTTT. Together with reference TRBV29-1 and TRBJ1-3, the CDR3 gives the full variable domain: SAVISQKPSRDICQRGTSLTIQCQVDSQVTMMFWYRQQPGQSLTLIATANQGSEATYESGFVIDKFPISRPNLTFSTLTVSNMSPEDSSIYLCSVEEDTLGNTIYFGEGSWLTVV.

This clonotype was observed a handful of times. At one end, the junction sequence differs from germline, possibly due to a read error. The chain uses TRBV5-1 and TRBJ2-5; D is uncertain. The CDR3 sequence is 11 residues long. CDR1 is SGHRS and CDR2 is YFSETQ in the germline V gene. The CDR3 nucleotides read TGCGCCAGCAGCTTGGAGGAGAGCCAGTACTTC. Translating gives CASSLEESQYF.

This clonotype was counted many times. The chain carries TRBV29-1 and TRBJ1-1; D call uncertain. The CDR3 has 13 amino acids. Trimming removed 5 bases at V and 3 bases at J, with 13 bases between. The germline gives CDR1 SQVTM, CDR2 ANQGSEA. This CDR3 is CSVHILPDTEAFF. In DNA, the CDR3 is TGCAGCGTTCACATCTTACCGGACACTGAAGCTTTCTTT.

This clonotype was detected ten times or more. The V call is TRBV2, the J call TRBJ2-3; 7 nucleotides align to TRBD2. The V and J ends lost 8 bases and 3 bases, in that order; junction bases with no gene match: 2. This CDR3 comprises 12 residues. CDR1 is SNHLY, CDR2 FYNNEI, per germline. This chain's CDR3 is CASLLATDTQYF. CDR3 coding DNA: TGTGCCAGCTTACTAGCGACAGATACGCAGTATTTT.

The V call is TRBV12-3 or TRBV12-4, the J call TRBJ2-7; 9 nucleotides agree with TRBD1. This CDR3 contains 15 residues. V trimming: 0 bases; J trimming: 4 bases; junction bases outside the gene matches: 4. In DNA form, the CDR3 reads TGTGCCAGCAGTTTAGCCACAGGGGGCCCTTACGAGCAGTACTTC. Its translation: CASSLATGGPYEQYF.

This clonotype was seen many times. V and J are TRBV4-2 and TRBJ2-3; a possible D gene is TRBD2 (7 bases). CDR1 and CDR2 (germline): LGHNA, YNFKEQ. Between the trimmed V and J ends, which lost 0 bases and 3 bases, there was a span of 13 bases. This CDR3 has 16 residues. The CDR3 DNA is TGTGCCAGCAGCCAAGAGGAGGGGGGGCCAACAGATACGCAGTATTTT. Translating it yields CASSQEEGGPTDTQYF.

This clonotype was counted only a few times. The genes are TRBV24-1 and TRBJ2-5, with 14 bases lining up with TRBD2. V lost 4 bases, J lost 5 bases, and 5 bases stayed unmatched. CDR1 is KGHDR and CDR2 is SFDVKD in the germline V gene. This CDR3 region has 16 residues. In DNA form, the CDR3 reads TGTGCCACCAGTGACCTGACTAGCGGGGGGGCGGAGACCCAGTACTTC. Residues: CATSDLTSGGAETQYF.

This clonotype was counted at least ten times. This sequence joins TRBV29-1 and TRBJ1-5; D is possibly TRBD1 (5 bases). This CDR3 is 13 amino acids long. V dropped 4 bases and J dropped 7 bases, with 14 bases sitting between them. Germline values: CDR1 SQVTM, CDR2 ANQGSEA. The CDR3 reads CSVAGEGAQPQHF. DNA of the CDR3: TGCAGCGTTGCGGGGGAAGGGGCCCAGCCCCAGCATTTT.